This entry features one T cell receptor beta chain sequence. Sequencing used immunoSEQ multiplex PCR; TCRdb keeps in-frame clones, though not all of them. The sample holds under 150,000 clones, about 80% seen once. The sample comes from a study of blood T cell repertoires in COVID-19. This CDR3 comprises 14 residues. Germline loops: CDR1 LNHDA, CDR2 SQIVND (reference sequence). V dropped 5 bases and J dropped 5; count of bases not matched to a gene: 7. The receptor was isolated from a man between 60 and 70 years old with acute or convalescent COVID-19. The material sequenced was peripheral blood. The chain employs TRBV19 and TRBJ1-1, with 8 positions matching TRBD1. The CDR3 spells CASSLGQAATEAFF. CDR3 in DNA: TGTGCCAGTAGTCTGGGACAGGCCGCGACTGAAGCTTTCTTT.